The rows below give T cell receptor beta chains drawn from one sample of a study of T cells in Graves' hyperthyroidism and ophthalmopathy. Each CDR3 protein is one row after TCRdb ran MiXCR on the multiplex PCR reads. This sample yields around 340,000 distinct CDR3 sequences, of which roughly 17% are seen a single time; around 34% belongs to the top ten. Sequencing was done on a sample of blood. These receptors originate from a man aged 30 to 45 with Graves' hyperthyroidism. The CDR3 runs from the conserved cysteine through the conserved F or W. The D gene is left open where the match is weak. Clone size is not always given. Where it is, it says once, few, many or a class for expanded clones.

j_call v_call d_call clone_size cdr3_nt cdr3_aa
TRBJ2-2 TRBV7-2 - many TGTGCCAGCAGCTTCAGGGTCCCCACCGGGGAGCTGTTTTTT CASSFRVPTGELFF
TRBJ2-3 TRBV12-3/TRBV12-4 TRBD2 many TGTGCCAGCACCCCGCAGTCGGGACTAGCGGTACGGCAGTATTTT CASTPQSGLAVRQYF
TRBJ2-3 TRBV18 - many TGTGCCAGCTCACCTCCTGCTGGCACAGATACGCAGTATTTT CASSPPAGTDTQYF
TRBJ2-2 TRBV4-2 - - TGTGCCAGCAGCCAAGAGGAGAAATTTACCGGGGAGCTGTTTTTT CASSQEEKFTGELFF
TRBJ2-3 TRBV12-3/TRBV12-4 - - TGTGCCAGCAGCCAGAGGGCGGATACGCAGTATTTT CASSQRADTQYF
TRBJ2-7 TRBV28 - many TGTGCCAGCAGTTTGTGGGAAAACTCCTACGAGCAGTACTTC CASSLWENSYEQYF
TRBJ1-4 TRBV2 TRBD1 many TGTGCCAGCAGGAGAGGGACAGGTGAAAAACTGTTTTTT CASRRGTGEKLFF
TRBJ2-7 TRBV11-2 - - TGTGCCAGCAGCCCGAACCACTACGAGCAGTACTTC CASSPNHYEQYF
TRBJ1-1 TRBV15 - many TGTGCCACCAGCAGAGTTGTCGGGGCCACTGAAGCTTTCTTT CATSRVVGATEAFF
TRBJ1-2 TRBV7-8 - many TGTGCCAGCAGCCCAGGAAGGGTAACCCTCTATGGCTACACCTTC CASSPGRVTLYGYTF
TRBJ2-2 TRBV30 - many TGTGCCTGGAGTACAGCCTTGGGGGGCACCGGGGAGCTGTTTTTT CAWSTALGGTGELFF
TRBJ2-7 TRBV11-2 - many TGTGCCAGCAGCCGTTTAGGGGTATACGAGCAGTACTTC CASSRLGVYEQYF
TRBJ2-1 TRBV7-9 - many TGTGCCAGCAGCAAGCCCCTAGATGAGCAGTTCTTC CASSKPLDEQFF
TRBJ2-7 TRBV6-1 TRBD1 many TGTGCCAGCAGGCCCGGGACAGGCGAGCAGTACTTC CASRPGTGEQYF
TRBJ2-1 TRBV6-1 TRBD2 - TGTGCCAGCAGTTCCCCGACTAGCCCGTCCGATGAGCAGTTCTTC CASSSPTSPSDEQFF
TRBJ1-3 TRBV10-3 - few TGTGCCATCAGACCAGGGTCTGGAAACACCATATATTTT CAIRPGSGNTIYF
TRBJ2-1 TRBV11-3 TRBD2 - TGTGCCAGCAGCACCATGGAAGCGGGAGCGACCTGCAATGAGCAGTTCTTC CASSTMEAGATCNEQFF
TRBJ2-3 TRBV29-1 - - TGCAGCGTTGAGTCCCAGGGTCCAGATACGCAGTATTTT CSVESQGPDTQYF
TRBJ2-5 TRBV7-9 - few TGTGCCAGCAGCTTATCGAGGTGGGGCGGCGTGGAGACCCAGTACTTC CASSLSRWGGVETQYF
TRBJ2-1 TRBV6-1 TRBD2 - TGTGCCAGCAGTGATGGGACTAGCGGGAGGTCGTTGCGCTACAATGAGCAGTTCTTC CASSDGTSGRSLRYNEQFF
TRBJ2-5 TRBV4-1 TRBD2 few TGCGCCAGCAGCCAAGGACTAGCGGGAGCTGAGACCCAGTACTTC CASSQGLAGAETQYF
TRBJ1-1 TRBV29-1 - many TGCAGCGTTGAAGAAAACACTGAAGCTTTCTTT CSVEENTEAFF
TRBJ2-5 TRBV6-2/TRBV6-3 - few TGTGCCAGCAGTTACTCGAGTGGCACGAAGACCCAGTACTTC CASSYSSGTKTQYF
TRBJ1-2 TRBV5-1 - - TGCGCCAGCAGCTTGGACGTAGGTACTTATGGCTACACCTTC CASSLDVGTYGYTF
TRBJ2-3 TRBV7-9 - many TGTGCCAGCAGCTTCTCTGGAGGAATGAATACGCAGTATTTT CASSFSGGMNTQYF
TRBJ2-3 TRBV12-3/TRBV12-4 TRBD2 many TGTGCCAGCAGGCGACTAGCGGGAAGCACAGATACGCAGTATTTT CASRRLAGSTDTQYF
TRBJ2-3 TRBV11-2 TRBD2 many TGTGCCAGCAGCCCAGTGGGGGGGGGGTTTAGCACAGATACGCAGTATTTT CASSPVGGGFSTDTQYF
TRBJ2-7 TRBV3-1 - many TGTGCCAGCAGCCAAGGAATCCCAGGGGCCTACGAGCAGTACTTC CASSQGIPGAYEQYF
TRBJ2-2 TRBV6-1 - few TGTGCCAGCACGGTCCAAGGGGATACCGGGGAGCTGTTTTTT CASTVQGDTGELFF
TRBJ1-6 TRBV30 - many TGTGCCTGGAGTGTTAAACAGGGCCAAACTTCACCCCTCCACTTT CAWSVKQGQTSPLHF
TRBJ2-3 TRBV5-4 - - TGTGCCAGCAGCTGGGCCACAGATACCCAGTATTTT CASSWATDTQYF
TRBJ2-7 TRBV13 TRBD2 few TGTGCCAGCAGCTTAGCTGGGCTAGCGGGCTCCTACGAGCAGTACTTC CASSLAGLAGSYEQYF
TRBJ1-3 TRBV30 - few TGTGCCTGGAGGCCGGCGGGGGGAAACACCATATATTTT CAWRPAGGNTIYF
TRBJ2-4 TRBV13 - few TGTGCCAGCAGCTACGGCGCGGTGGCCAAAAACATTCAGTACTTC CASSYGAVAKNIQYF
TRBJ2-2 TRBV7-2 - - TGTGCCAGCAGCCCCCGGGAGAGGGCGGGTACCGGGGAGCTGTTTTTT CASSPRERAGTGELFF
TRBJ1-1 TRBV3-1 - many TGTGCCAGCAGCCAAGCCGAGGGAACTGAAGCTTTCTTT CASSQAEGTEAFF
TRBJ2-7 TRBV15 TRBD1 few TGTGCCACCAGCAGAGATGGACAGGGATTTGACGAGCAGTACTTC CATSRDGQGFDEQYF
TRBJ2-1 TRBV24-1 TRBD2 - TGTGCCACCAGTGAGACCCGAGCGGGAGCCTCCTACAATGAGCAGTTCTTC CATSETRAGASYNEQFF
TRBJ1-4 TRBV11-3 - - TGTGCCAGCAGCCAAGGACAGTTTAATGAAAAACTGTTTTTT CASSQGQFNEKLFF
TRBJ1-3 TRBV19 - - TGTGCCAGTAGTGCTAGTCCTGGAAACACCATATATTTT CASSASPGNTIYF
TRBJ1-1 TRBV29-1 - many TGCAGCGGGAGCGACCGAAAGAACACTGAAGCTTTCTTT CSGSDRKNTEAFF
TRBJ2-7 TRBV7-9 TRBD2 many TGTGCCAGCAGCTCGGGACTAGCGGGAGCGGTGAGGGAGCAGTACTTC CASSSGLAGAVREQYF
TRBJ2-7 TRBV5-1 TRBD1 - TGCGCCAGCAGCTTGAAGGGACAGTTCTACGAGCAGTACTTC CASSLKGQFYEQYF
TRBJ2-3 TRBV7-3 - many TGTGCCAGCAGCTTAATGGGAGGGGGCGACGATACGCAGTATTTT CASSLMGGGDDTQYF
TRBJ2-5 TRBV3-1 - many TGTGCCAGCAGCCAAGATTTCGCCGTGGGGACCCAGTACTTC CASSQDFAVGTQYF
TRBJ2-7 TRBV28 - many TGTGCCAGCAGTTTATTGGGCAGGGGATTGTACGAGCAGTACTTC CASSLLGRGLYEQYF
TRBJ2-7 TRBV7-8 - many TGTGCCAGCAGCTCCACGAGCTTTTCCTACGAGCAGTACTTC CASSSTSFSYEQYF
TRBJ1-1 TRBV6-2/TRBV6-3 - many TGTGCCAGCAGTTACGGGGCTGAAGCTTTCTTT CASSYGAEAFF
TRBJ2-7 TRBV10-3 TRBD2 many TGTGCCACCTCCATAGCGGGAGGAGCCTACGAGCAGTACTTC CATSIAGGAYEQYF
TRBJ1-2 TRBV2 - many TGTGCCAGCAGTGCTAGCACCTTC CASSASTF
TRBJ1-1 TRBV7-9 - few TGTGCCAGCAGCTTAGCCCAGGGGAGGGACACTGAAGCTTTCTTT CASSLAQGRDTEAFF
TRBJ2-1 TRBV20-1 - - TGCAGTGCTAGGCCCAATGAGCAGTTCTTC CSARPNEQFF
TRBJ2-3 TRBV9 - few TGTGCCAGCAGCGTAGCCGGGAGCCGGACAGATACGCAGTATTTT CASSVAGSRTDTQYF
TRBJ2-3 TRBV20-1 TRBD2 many TGCAGTGCTACCGCCCCCGGGGGGGCGATCGCAGATACGCAGTATTTT CSATAPGGAIADTQYF
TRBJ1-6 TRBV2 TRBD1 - TGTGCCAGCGGCTCGACAGGGAATCGGTCACCCCTCCACTTT CASGSTGNRSPLHF
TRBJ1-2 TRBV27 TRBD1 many TGTGCCAGCAGCCTTGCCTTGGACAGGGGGCTCCCCTATTATGGCTACACCTTC CASSLALDRGLPYYGYTF
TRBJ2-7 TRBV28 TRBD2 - TGTGCCAGCAGTTTAATAGGAGCTAGCGGGAACCACGAGCAGTACTTC CASSLIGASGNHEQYF
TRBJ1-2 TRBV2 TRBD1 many TGTGCCAGCAGTTGGGACAGCGATGGCTACACCTTC CASSWDSDGYTF
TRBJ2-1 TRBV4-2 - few TGTGCCAGCAGCCAAGATCTACAGGGCTCCTACAATGAGCAGTTCTTC CASSQDLQGSYNEQFF
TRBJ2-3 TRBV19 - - TGTGCCAGTAGTACCTCGGTGGGGTACACAGATACGCAGTATTTT CASSTSVGYTDTQYF